Here is one T cell receptor (beta chain) with its context. Its antigen is unknown. No much larger clone is present one base from it, and per-base qualities are unavailable. V loses 5 bases at its end and J loses 5 bases; junction bases beyond the gene matches: 9. Sequences WSHSY (CDR1) and SAAADI (CDR2) are obtained from the germline V gene. CDR3 length: 15 amino acids, cysteine to phenylalanine. Of all the DNA, just the CDR3 is kept, 45 bases in frame from base 1. These data originate in a study of beta chain features in type 1 diabetes (dated by TCRdb to 2016 to 2019). Broadly, across the study: Mean age, gender distribution, total cell number and subset yield did not differ between patients and healthy donors. A total of approximately 100 million sorted cells were examined across all samples, and the number of cells per subset was strongly correlated with RNA yield. In the study, TCRB repertoires of sorted circulating CD4+ T cell subsets from recently diagnosed type 1 diabetes patients were compared with those of matched healthy donors. Regulatory and stem cell-like memory subsets were obtained from only 8 patients and roughly 8 healthy donors, while naive and central memory subsets were obtained from all 30 or so donors.

The High Capacity cDNA Reverse Transcription Kit was used to reverse transcribe all of the isolated RNA, meaning that expressed TCRB transcripts were what got sequenced. Deep immunoSEQ sequencing was applied to naive, central memory and regulatory T cell samples, giving an average of around 4 million total reads per sample. Sorted cells were lysed in RLT buffer, and RNA was extracted using DNase-treated RNeasy Micro or Mini kits according to cell number. To prevent cross-contamination, every cell subset was processed on its own, while patient and healthy donor samples were processed together. TCRB sequences were amplified from cDNA with the immunoSEQ multiplex PCR, producing 87-bp fragments spanning the CDR3 region. The amplicons were sequenced using the Illumina HiSeq platform. On the authors' methods: Synthetic template baselines were used to correct PCR bias computationally, reads within Hamming distance 2 were collapsed together, and singletons that could not be merged were discarded. By aligning reads against IMGT, V, D and J genes, CDR3 length, and insertions or deletions at six rearrangement sites were assigned. Within each subset, clonotype counts were normalized to the number of sorted cells before true diversity and Gini coefficients were calculated with the tcR R package. The overlap coefficient, calculated on TCRB nucleotide sequences, was used to quantify repertoire sharing. Out-of-frame TCRB sequences from naive cells were analyzed as a proxy for the pre-selection repertoire. TCRdb carries this immuneACCESS record with in-frame sequences only. Its versions omit some clonotypes, under half of them owing to an unresolved V gene in the studies checked, with the rest unexplained. V, J and clone size are taken as reported in that table, and D and trimming were inferred from the DNA itself. Within this sample are about 740,000 clones, with roughly 12% of them counted one time only. The ten largest clones add up to 0.02% to 0.025% of the sample.

Here is what the overall study found, with its caveats: Shorter templates might have been favored by PCR, but patient and control samples were amplified and corrected together, so both groups would have been affected equally by any skew. Because cDNA was sequenced instead of genomic DNA, highly expressing activated cells could be over-represented, though the groups showed no difference in activation or CD3 levels. The naive, central memory and regulatory TCRB repertoires appeared to resemble one another more closely among patients than among healthy donors. Because small numbers of individuals were included in the HLA sub-analyses, any influence of HLA type on TCRB rearrangement was left unresolved. At VDJ recombination sites, type 1 diabetes patients had fewer insertions and more deleted nucleotides, which implies abnormalities in thymic rearrangement. A moderate but significant shortening of TCRB CDR3 length was observed in type 1 diabetes patients in all four CD4+ subsets.

Each donor gave one peripheral blood draw, averaging roughly 120 mL, which was collected into heparinised tubes. A BD FACSAria II was used to sort naive, central memory, regulatory and stem cell-like memory CD4+ T cells with a panel that included CD45RO, CCR7, CD25, CD127, CD95 and CD27. Purity was above 95% for every sorted population. PBMCs were isolated right away by Lymphoprep density gradient centrifugation and were stained directly, without culture. So that batch effects would be minimized, each experiment stained and sorted samples in pairs, pairing one healthy donor with one patient. This clonotype was sampled from a man aged 18 to 30 with type 1 diabetes. The chain uses TRBV10-2 and TRBJ1-5, with 7 bases in between that match TRBD1. The sample was naive CD4+ T cells from blood. Reading the label with the study, this specimen's cell subset or site is: true naive CD4+ T cells. The CDR3 region has the sequence CASSPRGAGDQPQHF. The DNA sequence is as follows: TGCGCCAGCAGTCCCAGGGGGGCTGGGGATCAGCCCCAGCATTTT.